The 20 T cell receptor beta chains in this list originate from one sample, sequenced in a study of beta chain features in type 1 diabetes. Expressed TCRB transcripts were sequenced after all isolated RNA was converted to cDNA. TCRdb keeps only in-frame clones here, not all; method: immunoSEQ multiplex PCR. The sample records hundreds of thousands of clones, roughly a sixth being singletons. The sequenced material came from naive CD4+ T cells from blood. The receptor source for this set is a woman aged 18 to 35 in good health.

This clone was picked up a small number of times. V gene TRBV27 combines with J gene TRBJ1-2; unclear D gene. The CDR3 loop spans 12 amino acids. Germline loops: CDR1 MNHEY, CDR2 SMNVEV (reference sequence). V was shortened by 6 bases and J by 2 bases, with 7 bases between the two germline ends. The CDR3, as DNA: TGTGCCAGCAGGACACAAAACTATGGCTACACCTTC. It encodes CASRTQNYGYTF.

The chain combines TRBV6-6 with TRBJ2-1, with 7 bases identical to TRBD1. The germline V gene has CDR1 MNHNY and CDR2 SVGAGI (reference sequence). CDR3 size: 12 residues. V dropped 6 bases and J dropped 8; count of bases not matched to a gene: 4. The CDR3 DNA reads as TGTGCCAGCAGGACCGGGACAGATGAGCAGTTCTTC. It translates to CASRTGTDEQFF.

V gene TRBV28 combines with J gene TRBJ1-2, with D possibly matching TRBD1 (6 bases). Trimming shortened V by 3 bases and J by 5 bases, and 10 bases separated the two germline ends. The CDR3 runs to 13 residues. Germline CDR1 reads MDHEN; CDR2 reads SYDVKM. CDR3 residues: CASSFRGPYGYTF. The CDR3 bases are TGTGCCAGCAGTTTCAGGGGTCCATATGGCTACACCTTC.

The chain joins TRBV18 to TRBJ2-1; D remains ambiguous. CDR1 and CDR2 (germline): KGHSH, LQKENI. This CDR3 is 16 amino acids long. The ends were cut back, 0 bases at V and 6 bases at J, with 15 bases in the middle. As DNA, the CDR3 is TGTGCCAGCTCACCACCAGGACCCCTCCGGTCCAATGAGCAGTTCTTC. This encodes CASSPPGPLRSNEQFF.

V is TRBV10-2 and J is TRBJ1-1, with D tentatively TRBD1 (6 bases). Trimming took off 6 bases at V and 4 bases at J, with 21 bases between the two ends. CDR1 WSHSY and CDR2 SAAADI come from the germline V gene. The CDR3 spans 16 residues. Here the CDR3 reads CASSEVVGGPSTEAFF. The CDR3 DNA is TGCGCCAGCAGCGAGGTAGTGGGGGGGCCTAGCACTGAAGCTTTCTTT.

CDR3 loop: CTSSHGQKSGSGNEQYF. The CDR3 DNA sequence: TGCACCAGCAGCCATGGACAAAAAAGCGGGAGTGGCAACGAGCAGTACTTC. The chain couples TRBV1 to TRBJ2-7; the table gives TRBD2 as D, unverified against the DNA. TRBV1 is designated a pseudogene. The CDR3 contains 17 residues.

CDR3 loop: CASSRWITSGRTDTQYF. The DNA of the CDR3 is TGTGCCAGCAGCCGTTGGATAACTAGCGGACGCACAGATACGCAGTATTTT. V usage is TRBV7-9 and J usage is TRBJ2-3, with 8 bases lining up with TRBD2. Unmatched junction bases numbered 11, after V lost 5 bases and J lost 1 base. This CDR3 has 17 amino acids. CDR1 is SEHNR, CDR2 FQNEAQ, per germline (reference sequence).

The J gene is TRBJ2-5, the V gene TRBV7-9; 7 nucleotides line up with TRBD1. This CDR3 is built from 15 residues. V dropped 4 bases and J dropped 9; count of bases not matched to a gene: 14. The V gene's germline CDR1 is SEHNR and CDR2 FQNEAQ (reference sequence). CDR3 sequence reads: CASSYRGAALWAQYF. CDR3 DNA: TGTGCCAGCAGCTACAGGGGAGCGGCCCTGTGGGCCCAGTACTTC.

The table lists this clone with a few counts. The chain joins TRBV5-1 to TRBJ2-3, with D uncertain. The CDR3 sequence is 12 residues long. Deletions cut 0 bases from V and 6 bases from J, with 5 bases between. Germline loops: CDR1 SGHRS, CDR2 YFSETQ. The CDR3 region is CASSLEFDTQYF. CDR3 DNA sequence: TGCGCCAGCAGCTTGGAGTTTGATACGCAGTATTTT.

The V call is TRBV6-4, the J call TRBJ2-5; a possible D gene is TRBD1 (6 bases). Germline values: CDR1 MRHNA, CDR2 SNTAGT. The CDR3 is 15 residues long. V lost 5 bases and J lost 2, with 15 bases in between. CDR3 region: CASSTGCRVQETQYF. The CDR3 DNA follows: TGTGCCAGCAGTACAGGGTGCCGCGTTCAAGAGACCCAGTACTTC.

This chain links TRBV25-1 with TRBJ1-3; 8 bases align to TRBD1. The V gene end was trimmed by 8 bases and the J gene end by 2 bases; junction bases not matched to a gene: 5. Germline V gene sequence: CDR1 MGHDK, CDR2 SYGVNS. The CDR3 consists of 14 residues. The CDR3 region is CASGGQEAGNTIYF. Here the CDR3 DNA reads TGTGCCAGCGGGGGACAGGAGGCTGGAAACACCATATATTTT.

V gene TRBV27 combines with J gene TRBJ1-1, with 7 bases aligning to TRBD1. The CDR3 totals 13 residues. With V trimmed by 5 bases and J by 6 bases, 6 bases remained unmatched. Germline values: CDR1 MNHEY, CDR2 SMNVEV (reference sequence). Written as DNA, the CDR3 is TGTGCCAGCAGTCCCTGGACAGGCTCTGAAGCTTTCTTT. Translated: CASSPWTGSEAFF.

This clone was recorded a few times. This chain joins TRBV15 and TRBJ2-3, with D unclear. CDR1 and CDR2 (germline): LNHNV, YYDKDF (reference sequence). Trimming shortened V by 5 bases and J by 3 bases, and 12 bases separated the two germline ends. This CDR3 has 14 amino acids. The CDR3 region is CATSRVGPTDTQYF. DNA of the CDR3: TGTGCCACCAGCCGAGTCGGACCTACAGATACGCAGTATTTT.

The V and J genes are TRBV5-4 and TRBJ1-1; D not certain. The CDR3 has 14 residues. Germline loops: CDR1 SGHNT, CDR2 YYREEE (reference sequence). Trimming shortened V by 2 bases and J by 1 base, and 9 bases separated the two germline ends. CDR3 amino acids: CASSFTGANTEAFF. The CDR3 region has the DNA TGTGCCAGCAGCTTCACGGGAGCGAACACTGAAGCTTTCTTT.

This clone was counted only a few times. The chain links TRBV28 to TRBJ2-7, with D possibly matching TRBD2 (5 bases). There are 13 residues in the CDR3. The V end was cut by 10 bases, the J end by 1 base, with 14 bases between. The germline CDR1 and CDR2 sequences are MDHEN and SYDVKM. DNA for the CDR3: TGTGCCACCATACTTAGCGCGTCCTACGAGCAGTACTTC. Amino acids: CATILSASYEQYF.

This clone was observed a handful of times. The chain has TRBV6-5 and TRBJ1-2; TRBD1 matches 7 bases. V shed 10 bases, J shed 0 bases, and the junction held 8 bases outside the gene matches. The CDR3 totals 14 residues. Germline loops: CDR1 MNHEY, CDR2 SVGAGI. The CDR3 region is CATRDSGSNYGYTF. The CDR3 DNA sequence: TGTGCCACTCGGGACAGCGGATCTAACTATGGCTACACCTTC.

Details on this clone: Other DNA sequences in the sample encode the same CDR3. The CDR3 nucleotides read TGTGCCAGCAGCCTACCGGGGACAGATACGCAGTATTTT. Translating it yields CASSLPGTDTQYF. The rearrangement uses TRBV7-3 and TRBJ2-3, with D possibly being TRBD2 (5 bases). The germline V gene has CDR1 SGHTA and CDR2 FQGTGA. CDR3 size: 13 residues. With 5 bases removed from V and 3 bases from J, the gap between germline ends came to 9 bases.

V usage is TRBV6-4 and J usage is TRBJ1-1, with 7 nucleotides matching TRBD1. The CDR3 is 17 amino acids. V was clipped by 2 bases and J by 3 bases; unmatched bases: 12. The V gene's germline CDR1 is MRHNA and CDR2 SNTAGT. CDR3 bases: TGTGCCAGCAGTGACAACAGAGGGGGCAGGTGGGACACTGAAGCTTTCTTT. Translated: CASSDNRGGRWDTEAFF.

The chain couples TRBV4-2 to TRBJ1-3, with D unresolved. The germline V and J ends were trimmed by 0 bases and 0 bases, with 12 bases remaining between them. The length of the CDR3 is 17 residues. From germline, CDR1 is LGHNA and CDR2 YNFKEQ. This CDR3 reads CASSQDTYASSGNTIYF. The CDR3 DNA reads as TGTGCCAGCAGCCAAGATACCTACGCGAGCTCTGGAAACACCATATATTTT.

This clone was counted a few times. The CDR3: CASSFMGSGNTIYF. In DNA, the CDR3 is TGTGCCAGCAGTTTTATGGGGTCTGGAAACACCATATATTTT. This sequence joins TRBV28 and TRBJ1-3, with unresolved D. CDR3 length equals 14 residues. The germline V gene has CDR1 MDHEN and CDR2 SYDVKM. V lost 3 bases and J lost 1, with 7 bases in between.